At least ten counts were recorded for the clone carrying this T cell receptor beta chain. Its antigen remains unidentified. The data originate from a study of response to subunit inactivated influenza vaccine. Notes on the study in general: Each seasonal influenza vaccination recruits few new T cells, the authors suggested.

The CDR3 sequence is 13 residues long. V gave up 2 bases and J gave up 7 bases, with 9 bases separating them. Germline CDR1 reads SGHTA; CDR2 reads FQGNSA. TCRdb recomputed calls from the RT-PCR reads with MiXCR, one row per CDR3 protein. In the table there are about 780,000 distinct CDR3 sequences, around 18% of which are singletons. The TCR was taken from a man in his forties or fifties who received an inactivated influenza vaccine. This chain connects TRBV7-2 to TRBJ2-1; D ambiguous. This material consisted of PBMCs from blood, taken 5 days after vaccination. As DNA, the CDR3 is TGTGCCAGCAGCTTACGACGCGGAAATGAGCAGTTCTTC. Its protein product is CASSLRRGNEQFF.